The entry that follows covers one T cell receptor (beta chain) sequence. The antigen is unknown. The data belong to a study of cytomegalovirus exposure and HLA in healthy donors. Study-wide results and caveats: V- and J-gene trimming of TCR beta was linked (in a later analysis) to a missense DCLRE1C variant.

60 Vbeta and 13 Jbeta primers were used in PCR. Clones were sequenced by immunoSEQ multiplex PCR, and TCRdb holds only the in-frame ones, with some missing. The data show roughly 160,000 clones, with over 75% seen just once and around 15% held by the top ten. Trimming at V came to 2 bases and at J to 7 bases, leaving 12 bases not matched to a gene. The CDR3 runs 17 residues. The germline V gene has CDR1 SGDLS and CDR2 YYNGEE. The sequencing sample was made of PBMCs. The clonotype originates from a man aged 50-60 years in good health and CMV-seropositive. The V and J genes are TRBV9 and TRBJ2-2; 9 nucleotides match TRBD2. The CDR3 spells CASSVSRSSGGSGELFF. The CDR3 region has the DNA TGTGCCAGCAGCGTGTCGAGAAGTAGCGGGGGTAGCGGGGAGCTGTTTTTT.